This note documents a single TCR beta chain sequence. The table came from immunoSEQ multiplex PCR; TCRdb's copy has only in-frame clones and leaves some out. The sample shows 250,000 or so clones, 70% of them seen only once. The sample originates from a study of cytotoxic CD8 clonotypes in ibrutinib-treated CLL. For the study at large: Median treatment time before response sampling was roughly twelve months, range 6 to 36.

The sequencing used PBMCs, collected after 24 months of ibrutinib treatment. This TCR was sampled from a human donor with chronic lymphocytic leukemia.

CDR3 DNA sequence: TGTGCCAGCACCCGATCACCGGGACAGATTTCTGGGGCCAACGTCCTGACTTTC. Translating gives CASTRSPGQISGANVLTF. The rearrangement uses TRBV9 and TRBJ2-6; the match to TRBD1 covers 7 bases. The CDR3 has 18 amino acids. Trimming removed 6 bases from V and 1 base from J; junction bases left unmatched: 13. Germline values: CDR1 SGDLS, CDR2 YYNGEE.